These 22 T cell receptor beta chains share one sample of origin, sequenced in a study of blood T cell repertoires in COVID-19. Using immunoSEQ multiplex PCR, the repertoire was profiled, and TCRdb retains in-frame clones only, with some absent. The sample holds a few hundred thousand clones, approximately 87% seen once. The specimen sequenced was peripheral blood. The source is a human donor in a cohort sampled during active COVID-19.

The J gene is TRBJ2-1, the V gene TRBV6-2 or TRBV6-3; the match to TRBD2 covers 7 bases. This CDR3 spans 15 amino acids. V lost 8 bases to trimming and J lost 3 bases; unmatched junction nucleotides: 10. Looked up from germline, CDR1 is MNHEY and CDR2 is SVGEGT. The CDR3 protein is CASRPTPSGYNEQFF. In nucleotides, the CDR3 is TGTGCCAGCCGCCCGACTCCTAGCGGCTACAATGAGCAGTTCTTC.

As for this clone: At the DNA level, this CDR3 is encoded by other sequences in the same sample as well. The rearrangement uses TRBV18 and TRBJ2-7; the match to TRBD1 covers 7 bases. The CDR3 consists of 12 residues. The junction had 5 bases not matched to a gene; V was cut back by 6 bases and J by 6 bases. Germline assignment: CDR1 KGHSH and CDR2 LQKENI. This CDR3 is CASSPTGVEQYF. CDR3 in DNA: TGTGCCAGCTCGCCTACAGGGGTCGAGCAGTACTTC. The complete variable domain, with remaining parts taken from reference TRBV18 and TRBJ2-7, reads NAGVMQNPRHLVRRRGQEARLRCSPMKGHSHVYWYRQLPEEGLKFMVYLQKENIIDESGMPKERFSAEFPKEGPSILRIQQVVRGDSAAYFCASSPTGVEQYFGPGTRLTVT.

This clone came up a few times. This chain joins TRBV5-1 and TRBJ2-2, with 10 bases matching TRBD1. Germline V gene data show CDR1 as SGHRS and CDR2 as YFSETQ. This CDR3 has 15 amino acids. V was pared by 4 bases and J by 3 bases, with 3 bases of the junction left unmatched. The CDR3: CASSHGTGDTGELFF. CDR3 DNA: TGCGCCAGCAGCCACGGGACAGGGGACACCGGGGAGCTGTTTTTT.

This clone was counted between two and nine times. V gene TRBV6-1 combines with J gene TRBJ2-2, with TRBD2 matching 8 bases. V dropped 2 bases and J dropped 4; count of bases not matched to a gene: 6. The CDR3 consists of 16 residues. Germline V CDR1 and CDR2: MNHNS, SASEGT. For the CDR3, the DNA is TGTGCCAGCAGTGAACCTAGCGGGCGGGGCACCGGGGAGCTGTTTTTT. Amino acids: CASSEPSGRGTGELFF.

The chain's CDR3 is CASSFSPGASGVNTGELFF. CDR3 sequence (DNA): TGTGCCAGCAGCTTTAGCCCCGGGGCTAGCGGGGTGAACACCGGGGAGCTGTTTTTT. The J gene is TRBJ2-2, the V gene TRBV13, with 9 bases matching TRBD2. V shed 3 bases and J 1 base; nucleotides not matched to a gene: 12. The germline V gene has CDR1 PRHDT and CDR2 FYEKMQ (reference sequence). The CDR3 length is 19 residues.

This chain connects TRBV4-2 to TRBJ2-2; 8 bases are shared with TRBD1. Germline V gene data show CDR1 as LGHNA and CDR2 as YNFKEQ. The CDR3 runs 15 residues. With 4 bases clipped from V and 7 bases from J, the junction kept 8 bases outside the gene matches. The CDR3 sequence: CASSPTGDVLGELFF. The CDR3 bases are TGTGCCAGCAGCCCGACAGGGGATGTGCTCGGGGAGCTGTTTTTT.

This clone was seen just once. The chain is built from TRBV7-9 and TRBJ2-1; 11 bases fit TRBD1. The J segment lost 7 bases and the V segment lost 5 bases, leaving 10 bases of the junction unmatched. CDR1 is SEHNR and CDR2 is FQNEAQ in the germline V gene (reference sequence). The CDR3 covers 16 residues. The CDR3 here is CASSASRTGGGNEQFF. The CDR3, as DNA: TGTGCCAGCAGCGCATCGCGGACAGGGGGCGGGAATGAGCAGTTCTTC.

The chain couples TRBV19 to TRBJ2-7; 10 nucleotides agree with TRBD1. The CDR3 contains 14 residues. The V gene end was trimmed by 3 bases and the J gene end by 8 bases; junction bases not matched to a gene: 7. Germline values: CDR1 LNHDA, CDR2 SQIVND (reference sequence). The CDR3 protein is CASSMPGTGAQQYF. The CDR3 region has the DNA TGTGCCAGTAGTATGCCCGGGACAGGGGCCCAGCAGTACTTC.

The chain joins TRBV27 to TRBJ2-1, with 13 bases identical to TRBD2. With 5 bases clipped from V and 6 bases from J, the junction kept 7 bases outside the gene matches. This CDR3 has 16 residues. CDR1 is MNHEY and CDR2 is SMNVEV in the germline V gene (reference sequence). CDR3 DNA: TGTGCCAGCAGTCCCCGACTAGCGGGGGGCATCAATGAGCAGTTCTTC. Encoded protein: CASSPRLAGGINEQFF.

In its sample, this clone was seen a few times. The chain links TRBV11-2 to TRBJ1-3; D is perhaps TRBD1 (5 bases). Germline V gene lookup returns CDR1 SGHAT and CDR2 FQNNGV. Trimming cost V 5 bases and J 6 bases, with 11 bases left between them. The CDR3 sequence is 13 residues long. The CDR3 is CASSRPGENTIYF. CDR3 sequence (DNA): TGTGCCAGCAGCCGCCCGGGGGAAAACACCATATATTTT.

The chain joins TRBV5-6 to TRBJ2-1; a possible D gene is TRBD1 (6 bases). Germline assignment: CDR1 SGHDT and CDR2 YYEEEE. This CDR3 has 17 amino acids. Trimming shortened V by 0 bases and J by 8 bases, and 21 bases separated the two germline ends. Written as DNA, the CDR3 is TGTGCCAGCAGCTTGGATTTCGCAGGGGTTACGAAGGATGAGCAGTTCTTC. Its translation: CASSLDFAGVTKDEQFF.

The chain carries TRBV5-1 and TRBJ1-5, with D hard to call. Germline loops: CDR1 SGHRS, CDR2 YFSETQ. The V end was cut by 0 bases, the J end by 4 bases, with 11 bases between. This CDR3 has 15 residues. For the CDR3, the DNA is TGCGCCAGCAGCTTGGAAAGCATCTCAAATCAGCCCCAGCATTTT. Protein: CASSLESISNQPQHF.

V gene TRBV9 combines with J gene TRBJ1-1; D perhaps matches TRBD1 (5 bases). Germline V gives CDR1 SGDLS, CDR2 YYNGEE. V lost 2 bases to trimming and J lost 4 bases, with 18 bases between them. The CDR3 contains 16 residues. CDR3 sequence reads: CASSVTSRVGGTEAFF. The CDR3 DNA sequence: TGTGCCAGCAGCGTTACATCAAGAGTCGGGGGCACTGAAGCTTTCTTT.

The chain uses TRBV9 and TRBJ2-1, with D maybe TRBD1 (5 bases). CDR1 is SGDLS and CDR2 is YYNGEE in the germline V gene. This CDR3 comprises 13 residues. Trimming removed 6 bases at V and 4 bases at J, with 11 bases between. This CDR3 reads CASNEGDYNEQFF. The CDR3 DNA sequence: TGTGCCAGCAATGAAGGGGATTACAATGAGCAGTTCTTC.

The chain couples TRBV5-5 to TRBJ2-7; perhaps TRBD2 as D (5 bases). Germline CDR1 is SGHKS and CDR2 is YYEKEE (reference sequence). Between the trimmed V and J ends, which lost 1 base and 0 bases, there was a span of 11 bases. The CDR3 is made up of 15 amino acids. The CDR3 DNA follows: TGTGCCAGCAGCTTGACGGGAACGAGCTCCTACGAGCAGTACTTC. Translation gives CASSLTGTSSYEQYF.

This clone appeared a few times. The chain joins TRBV5-1 to TRBJ1-4; 10 nucleotides align to TRBD1. V was clipped by 5 bases and J by 7 bases; unmatched bases: 5. CDR1 is SGHRS and CDR2 is YFSETQ in the germline V gene. The CDR3 is 14 residues long. The CDR3 DNA is TGCGCCAGCAGGTCCGGGACAGGGGCTGAAAAACTGTTTTTT. Amino acids: CASRSGTGAEKLFF.

The J gene is TRBJ2-1, the V gene TRBV11-3; D is possibly TRBD2 (5 bases). Germline CDR1 and CDR2: SGHNT and YENEEA. V lost 6 bases to trimming and J lost 4 bases, with 13 bases between them. This CDR3 has 14 residues. The CDR3 spells CASSRASQYNEQFF. Here the CDR3 DNA reads TGTGCCAGCAGTAGGGCTAGCCAATACAATGAGCAGTTCTTC.

This sequence joins TRBV5-1 and TRBJ2-1, with 8 bases matching TRBD2. The CDR3 length is 16 residues. The germline V gene has CDR1 SGHRS and CDR2 YFSETQ. The V gene end was trimmed by 4 bases and the J gene end by 2 bases; junction bases not matched to a gene: 8. The DNA for the CDR3 is TGCGCCAGCAGCCTTAAGACTAGCGTCACCTACAATGAGCAGTTCTTC. It yields the protein CASSLKTSVTYNEQFF.

The rearrangement uses TRBV11-2 and TRBJ1-4, with no clear D. Germline V lookup: CDR1 SGHAT, CDR2 FQNNGV. The CDR3 has 14 residues. V was shortened by 4 bases and J by 8 bases, with 14 bases between the two germline ends. For the CDR3, the DNA is TGTGCCAGCAGCTCGGCCCCGTCTAGAGAAAAACTGTTTTTT. The encoded protein is CASSSAPSREKLFF.

V is TRBV6-5 and J is TRBJ2-1, with 11 bases lining up with TRBD2. Unmatched junction bases numbered 4, after V lost 6 bases and J lost 3 bases. The CDR3 runs 15 residues. Germline V gene data show CDR1 as MNHEY and CDR2 as SVGAGI. As DNA, the CDR3 is TGTGCCAGCAGGGAGACTAGCGGGGTCTACAATGAGCAGTTCTTC. It specifies CASRETSGVYNEQFF.

The rearrangement uses TRBV6-5 and TRBJ1-6; 7 bases are shared with TRBD1. Losses at the gene ends were 8 bases for V and 5 bases for J; bases not matched to a gene: 9. The CDR3 extends over 15 amino acids. Per the germline V gene, CDR1 is MNHEY and CDR2 is SVGAGI. CDR3 nucleotide sequence: TGTGCCAGCCGCGGTGGGACAGTTAATAATTCACCCCTCCACTTT. Its protein product is CASRGGTVNNSPLHF.

The CDR3 sequence: CASSQDLRSEQYF. In nucleotides, the CDR3 is TGTGCCAGCAGCCAAGATTTAAGGAGCGAGCAGTACTTC. This sequence joins TRBV14 and TRBJ2-7; D is unresolved. The CDR3 is made up of 13 amino acids. Trimming took off 0 bases at V and 6 bases at J, with 9 bases between the two ends. CDR1 and CDR2 from the germline V gene are SGHDN and FVKESK.